This TCR beta chain was obtained from a study of blood T cell repertoires in COVID-19. Across the whole study: The United States, Italy and Spain provided the acute and convalescent COVID-19 samples.

Seattle's enrolled individuals joined amid active infection and were then monitored longitudinally. Original handling: Estimation of nucleated cell counts was performed using reference gene primer amplification. Clones were read by immunoSEQ multiplex PCR, and TCRdb kept only the in-frame ones, dropping some. Clone size and V and J calls were adopted from that table, with D and trimming inferred from the DNA. The sample holds 150,000 to 250,000 clones, around 94% seen once. The V segment lost 0 bases and the J segment 1 base; nucleotides outside the gene matches: 4. The CDR3 runs to 17 residues. CDR1 is SGHRS, CDR2 YFSETQ, per germline.

This TCR derives from a man aged 25-45 years with COVID-19, enrolled during active disease. J is TRBJ2-2 and V is TRBV5-1; 9 bases line up with TRBD2. Material for sequencing was peripheral blood. The CDR3 coding sequence is TGCGCCAGCAGCTTGGCTAGCGGGGTATTGAACACCGGGGAGCTGTTTTTT. Its translation: CASSLASGVLNTGELFF.